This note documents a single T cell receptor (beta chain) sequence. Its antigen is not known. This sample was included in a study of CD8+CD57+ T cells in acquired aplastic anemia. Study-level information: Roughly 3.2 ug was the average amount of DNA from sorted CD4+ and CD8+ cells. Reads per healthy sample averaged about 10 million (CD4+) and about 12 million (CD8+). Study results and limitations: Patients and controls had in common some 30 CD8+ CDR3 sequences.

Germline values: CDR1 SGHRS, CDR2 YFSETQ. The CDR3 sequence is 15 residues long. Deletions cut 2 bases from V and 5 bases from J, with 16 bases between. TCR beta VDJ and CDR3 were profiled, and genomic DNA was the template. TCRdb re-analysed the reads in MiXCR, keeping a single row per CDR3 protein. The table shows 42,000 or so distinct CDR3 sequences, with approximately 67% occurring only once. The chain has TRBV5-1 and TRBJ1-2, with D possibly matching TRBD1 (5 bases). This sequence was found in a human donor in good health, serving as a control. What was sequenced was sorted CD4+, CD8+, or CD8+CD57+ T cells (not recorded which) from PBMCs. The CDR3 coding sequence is TGCGCCAGCAGCTTTTCCGGGACTGAATTATATGGCTACACCTTC. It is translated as CASSFSGTELYGYTF.